Sequencing of this TCR beta chain was carried out in a study of shared clonotypes between healthy human individuals. CDR3 length: 14 amino acids. This clone was counted ten times or more. TCRdb's copy holds only in-frame clones and misses some; the assay was immunoSEQ multiplex PCR. Found here are over 950,000 clones, roughly 80% of them singletons; the top ten hold 0.7% to 0.95%. This TCR came from a man between 18 and 35 years old in good health. Some clones in this sample may be carry-over from other donors' samples. The sample comprised memory CD4+ T cells from PBMCs. This sample's subset: CD45RA-negative fraction. V usage is TRBV12-2 and J usage is TRBJ2-1. TRBV12-2 is an annotated pseudogene. For the CDR3, the DNA is TGTGCAAGTCGCTTAGGGAGGGACAACGGAGTGCAGTTCTTC. Encoded protein: CASRLGRDNGVQFF.